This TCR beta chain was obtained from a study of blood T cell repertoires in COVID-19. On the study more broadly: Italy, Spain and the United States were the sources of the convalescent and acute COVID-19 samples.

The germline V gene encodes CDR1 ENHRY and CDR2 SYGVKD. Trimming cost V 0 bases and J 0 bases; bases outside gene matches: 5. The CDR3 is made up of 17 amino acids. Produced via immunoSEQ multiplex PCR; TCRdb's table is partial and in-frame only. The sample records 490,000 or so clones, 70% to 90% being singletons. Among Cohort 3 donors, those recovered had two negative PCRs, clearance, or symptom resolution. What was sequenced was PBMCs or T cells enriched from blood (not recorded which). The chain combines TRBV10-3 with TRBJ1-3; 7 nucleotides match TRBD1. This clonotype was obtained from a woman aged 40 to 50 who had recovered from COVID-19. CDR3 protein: CAISESSAGGSGNTIYF. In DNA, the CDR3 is TGTGCCATCAGTGAGTCTTCGGCAGGGGGCTCTGGAAACACCATATATTTT.